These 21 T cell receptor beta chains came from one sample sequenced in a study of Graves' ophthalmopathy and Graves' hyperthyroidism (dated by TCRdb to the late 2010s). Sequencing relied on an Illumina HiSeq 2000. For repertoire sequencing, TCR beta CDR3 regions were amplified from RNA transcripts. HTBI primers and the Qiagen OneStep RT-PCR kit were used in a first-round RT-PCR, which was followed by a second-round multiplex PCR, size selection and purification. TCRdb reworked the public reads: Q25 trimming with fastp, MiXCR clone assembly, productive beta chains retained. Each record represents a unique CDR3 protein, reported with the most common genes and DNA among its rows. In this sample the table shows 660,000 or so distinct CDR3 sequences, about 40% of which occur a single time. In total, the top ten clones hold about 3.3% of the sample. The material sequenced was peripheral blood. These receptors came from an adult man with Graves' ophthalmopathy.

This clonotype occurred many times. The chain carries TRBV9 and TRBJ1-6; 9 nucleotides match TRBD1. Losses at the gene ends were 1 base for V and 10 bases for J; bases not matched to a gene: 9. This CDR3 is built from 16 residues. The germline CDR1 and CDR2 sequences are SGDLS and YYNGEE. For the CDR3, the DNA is TGTGCCAGCAGCGTAAGTCCGGGACAGGGAGGATCACCCCTCCACTTT. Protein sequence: CASSVSPGQGGSPLHF. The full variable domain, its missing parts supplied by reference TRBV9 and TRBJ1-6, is DSGVTQTPKHLITATGQRVTLRCSPRSGDLSVYWYQQSLDQGLQFLIQYYNGEERAKGNILERFSAQQFPDLHSELNLSSLELGDSALYFCASSVSPGQGGSPLHFGNGTRLTVT.

The CDR3 DNA reads as TGCAGCGTTGTTGGCAGGGCGCTCCAAGAGACCCAGTACTTC. This encodes CSVVGRALQETQYF. V is TRBV29-1 and J is TRBJ2-5; D might be TRBD1 (5 bases). This CDR3 has 14 amino acids. Trimming removed 4 bases at V and 1 base at J, with 13 bases between. Germline V gene sequence: CDR1 SQVTM, CDR2 ANQGSEA.

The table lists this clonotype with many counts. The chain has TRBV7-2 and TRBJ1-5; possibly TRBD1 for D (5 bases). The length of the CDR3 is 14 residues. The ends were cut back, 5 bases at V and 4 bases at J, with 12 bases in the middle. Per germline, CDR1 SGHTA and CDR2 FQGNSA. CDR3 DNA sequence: TGTGCCAGCAGCGCGGGACCGTCTAATCAGCCCCAGCATTTT. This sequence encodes CASSAGPSNQPQHF.

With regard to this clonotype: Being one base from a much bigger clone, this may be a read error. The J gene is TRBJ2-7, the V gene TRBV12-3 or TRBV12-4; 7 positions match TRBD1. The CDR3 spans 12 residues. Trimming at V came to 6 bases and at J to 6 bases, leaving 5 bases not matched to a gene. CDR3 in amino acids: CASSFGTAEQYF. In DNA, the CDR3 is TGTGCCAGCAGCTTCGGGACAGCCGAGCAGTACTTC.

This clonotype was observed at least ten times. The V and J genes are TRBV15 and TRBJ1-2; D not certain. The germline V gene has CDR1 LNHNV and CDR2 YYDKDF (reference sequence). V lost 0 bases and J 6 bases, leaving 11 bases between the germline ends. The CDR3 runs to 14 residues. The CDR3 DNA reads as TGTGCCACCAGCAGAGAGGTAGGGCAGGATGGCTACACCTTC. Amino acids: CATSREVGQDGYTF.

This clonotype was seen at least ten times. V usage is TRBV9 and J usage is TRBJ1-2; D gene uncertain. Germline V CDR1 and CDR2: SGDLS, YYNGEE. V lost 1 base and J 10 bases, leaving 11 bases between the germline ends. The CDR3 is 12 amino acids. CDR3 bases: TGTGCCAGCAGCGTAATTCCAGGAAACTACACCTTC. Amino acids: CASSVIPGNYTF. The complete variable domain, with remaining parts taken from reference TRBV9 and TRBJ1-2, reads DSGVTQTPKHLITATGQRVTLRCSPRSGDLSVYWYQQSLDQGLQFLIQYYNGEERAKGNILERFSAQQFPDLHSELNLSSLELGDSALYFCASSVIPGNYTFGSGTRLTVV.

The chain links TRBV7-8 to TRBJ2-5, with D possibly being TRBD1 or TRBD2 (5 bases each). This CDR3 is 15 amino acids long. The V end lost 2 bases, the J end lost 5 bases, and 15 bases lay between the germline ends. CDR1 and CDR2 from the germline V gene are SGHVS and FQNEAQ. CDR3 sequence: CASSLSPGAGETQYF. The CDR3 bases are TGTGCCAGCAGCTTAAGCCCCGGGGCCGGGGAGACCCAGTACTTC.

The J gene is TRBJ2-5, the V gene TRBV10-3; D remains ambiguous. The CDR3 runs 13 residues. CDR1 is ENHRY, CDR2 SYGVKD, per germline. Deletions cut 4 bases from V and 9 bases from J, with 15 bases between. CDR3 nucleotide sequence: TGTGCCATCAGTGGTGAGGAAACTGGGCCCCAGTACTTC. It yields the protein CAISGEETGPQYF.

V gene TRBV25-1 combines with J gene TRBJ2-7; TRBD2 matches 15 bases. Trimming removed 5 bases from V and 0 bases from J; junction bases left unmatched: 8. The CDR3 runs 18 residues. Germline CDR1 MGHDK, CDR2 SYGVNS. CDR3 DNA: TGTGCCAGCAGTTTGTCGGGACTAGCGGGGGGAAGCTCCTACGAGCAGTACTTC. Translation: CASSLSGLAGGSSYEQYF.

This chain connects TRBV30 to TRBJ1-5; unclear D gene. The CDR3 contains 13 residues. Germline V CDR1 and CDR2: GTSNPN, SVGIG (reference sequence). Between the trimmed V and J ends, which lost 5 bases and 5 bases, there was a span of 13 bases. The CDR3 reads CAWANREDQPQHF. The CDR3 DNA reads TGTGCCTGGGCAAACCGGGAAGATCAGCCCCAGCATTTT. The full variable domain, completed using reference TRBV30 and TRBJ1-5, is SQTIHQWPATLVQPVGSPLSLECTVEGTSNPNLYWYRQAAGRGLQLLFYSVGIGQISSEVPQNLSASRPQDRQFILSSKKLLLSDSGFYLCAWANREDQPQHFGDGTRLSIL.

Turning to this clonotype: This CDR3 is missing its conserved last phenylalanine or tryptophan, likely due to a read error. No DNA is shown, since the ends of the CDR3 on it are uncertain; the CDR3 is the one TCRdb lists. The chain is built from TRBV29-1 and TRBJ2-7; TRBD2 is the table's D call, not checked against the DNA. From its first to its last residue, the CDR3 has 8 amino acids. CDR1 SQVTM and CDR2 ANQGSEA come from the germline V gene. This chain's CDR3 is CSVGGRAG.

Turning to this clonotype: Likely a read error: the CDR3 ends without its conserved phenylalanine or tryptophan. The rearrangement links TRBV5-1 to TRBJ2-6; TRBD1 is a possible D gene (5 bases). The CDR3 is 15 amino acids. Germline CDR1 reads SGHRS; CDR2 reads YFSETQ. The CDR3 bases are TGCGCCAGCAGCTTGGCCAGGGCTGGGGCCGACGTCCTGACTGTC. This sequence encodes CASSLARAGADVLTV.

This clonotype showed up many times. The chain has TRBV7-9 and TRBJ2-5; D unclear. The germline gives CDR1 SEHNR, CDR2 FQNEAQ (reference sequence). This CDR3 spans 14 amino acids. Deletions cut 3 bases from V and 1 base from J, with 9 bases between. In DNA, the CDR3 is TGTGCCAGCAGCTTCACCGGGTCCCAAGAGACCCAGTACTTC. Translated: CASSFTGSQETQYF.

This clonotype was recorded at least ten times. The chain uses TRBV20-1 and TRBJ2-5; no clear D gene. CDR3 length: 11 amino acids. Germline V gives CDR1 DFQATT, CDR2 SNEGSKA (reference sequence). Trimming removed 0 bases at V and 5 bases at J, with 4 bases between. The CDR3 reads CSAREYETQYF. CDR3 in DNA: TGCAGTGCTAGAGAGTACGAGACCCAGTACTTC.

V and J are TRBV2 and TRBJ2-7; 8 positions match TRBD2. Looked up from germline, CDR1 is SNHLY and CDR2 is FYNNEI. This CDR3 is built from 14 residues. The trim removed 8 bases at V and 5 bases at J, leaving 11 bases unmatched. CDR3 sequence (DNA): TGTGCCAGCTCACTGCGGGAGGATAACCACGAGCAGTACTTC. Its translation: CASSLREDNHEQYF.

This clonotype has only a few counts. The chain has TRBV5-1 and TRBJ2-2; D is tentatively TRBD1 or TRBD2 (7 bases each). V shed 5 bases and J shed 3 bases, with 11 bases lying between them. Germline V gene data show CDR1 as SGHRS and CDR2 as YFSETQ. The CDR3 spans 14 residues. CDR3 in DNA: TGCGCCAGCAGAGCGGGACAGTACACCGGGGAGCTGTTTTTT. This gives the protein CASRAGQYTGELFF.

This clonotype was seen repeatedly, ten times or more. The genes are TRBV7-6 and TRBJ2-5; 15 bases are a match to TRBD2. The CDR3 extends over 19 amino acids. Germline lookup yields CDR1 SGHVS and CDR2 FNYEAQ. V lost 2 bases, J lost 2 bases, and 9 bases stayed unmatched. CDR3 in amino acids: CASSLRPGLAGGGQETQYF. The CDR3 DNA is TGTGCCAGCAGCTTACGTCCGGGACTAGCGGGAGGCGGGCAAGAGACCCAGTACTTC.

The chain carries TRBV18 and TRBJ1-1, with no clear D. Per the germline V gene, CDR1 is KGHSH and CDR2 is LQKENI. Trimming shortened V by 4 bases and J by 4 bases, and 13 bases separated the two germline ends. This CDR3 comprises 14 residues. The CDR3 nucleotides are TGTGCCAGCTCACTTGGAGATGGGAGCACTGAAGCTTTCTTT. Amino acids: CASSLGDGSTEAFF.

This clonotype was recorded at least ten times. The CDR3 DNA is TGCAGCGCCGACAGGGAAGAGACCCAGTACTTC. Translated, it gives CSADREETQYF. The chain couples TRBV20-1 to TRBJ2-5, with 7 nucleotides matching TRBD1. This CDR3 is built from 11 residues. CDR1 is DFQATT, CDR2 SNEGSKA, per germline (reference sequence).

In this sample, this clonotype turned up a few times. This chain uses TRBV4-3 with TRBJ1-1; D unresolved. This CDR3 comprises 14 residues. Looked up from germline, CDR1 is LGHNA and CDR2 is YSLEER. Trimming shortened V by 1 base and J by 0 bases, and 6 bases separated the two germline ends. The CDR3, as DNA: TGCGCCAGCAGCCAAGGGATTCTGAACACTGAAGCTTTCTTT. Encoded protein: CASSQGILNTEAFF.

Here the CDR3 reads CASSVDASGDRGSYEQYF. DNA of the CDR3: TGTGCCAGCAGCGTTGATGCAAGCGGGGACAGGGGATCCTACGAGCAGTACTTC. This chain uses TRBV7-2 with TRBJ2-7, with 10 bases fitting TRBD1. V lost 5 bases to trimming and J lost 1 base; unmatched junction nucleotides: 14. Germline-derived CDR1 and CDR2 are SGHTA and FQGNSA. The CDR3 is made up of 18 amino acids.